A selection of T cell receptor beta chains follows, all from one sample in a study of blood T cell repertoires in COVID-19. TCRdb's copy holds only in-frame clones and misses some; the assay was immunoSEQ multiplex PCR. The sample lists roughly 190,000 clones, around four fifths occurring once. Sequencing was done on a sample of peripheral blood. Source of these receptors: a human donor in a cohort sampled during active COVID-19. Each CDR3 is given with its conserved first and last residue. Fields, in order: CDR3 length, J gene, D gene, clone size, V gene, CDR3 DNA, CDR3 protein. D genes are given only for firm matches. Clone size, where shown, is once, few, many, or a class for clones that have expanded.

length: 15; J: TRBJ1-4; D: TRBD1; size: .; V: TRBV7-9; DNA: TGTGCCAGCGCCTCCTCAGGGGGCGCGGGTGAAAAACTGTTTTTT; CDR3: CASASSGGAGEKLFF
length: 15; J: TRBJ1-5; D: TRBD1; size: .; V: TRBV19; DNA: TGTGCCAGTAGCCATACAGGGGGCAGGGATCAGCCCCAGCATTTT; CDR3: CASSHTGGRDQPQHF
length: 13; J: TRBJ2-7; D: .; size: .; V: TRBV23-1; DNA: TGCGCCAGCAGCCGCCGGGACTCTCTTCCCCAGTACTTC; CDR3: CASSRRDSLPQYF
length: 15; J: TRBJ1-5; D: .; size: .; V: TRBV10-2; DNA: TGCGCCAGCAGTGAATCAGGGTACGGCAATCAGCCCCAGCATTTT; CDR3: CASSESGYGNQPQHF
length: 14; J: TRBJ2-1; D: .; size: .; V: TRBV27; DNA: TGTGCCAGCAGTTTAAGTATCCTGACTAATGAGCAGTTCTTC; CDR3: CASSLSILTNEQFF
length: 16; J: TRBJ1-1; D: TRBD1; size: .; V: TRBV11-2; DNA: TGTGCCAGCAGCTCACAAAGGGGACAGGGTTGGACTGAAGCTTTCTTT; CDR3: CASSSQRGQGWTEAFF
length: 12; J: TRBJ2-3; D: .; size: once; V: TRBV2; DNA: TGTGCCAGCAGTGTCCTCACAGATACACAGTATTTT; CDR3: CASSVLTDTQYF
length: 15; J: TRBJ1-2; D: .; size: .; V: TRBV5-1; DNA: TGCGCCAGCAGCTTGGAGGCGGGAGTTGTCTATGGCTACACCTTC; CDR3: CASSLEAGVVYGYTF
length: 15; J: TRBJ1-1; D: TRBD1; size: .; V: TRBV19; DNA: TGTGCCAGTAGTGCCGGACAGGGAAGAGTCACTGAAGCTTTCTTT; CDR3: CASSAGQGRVTEAFF
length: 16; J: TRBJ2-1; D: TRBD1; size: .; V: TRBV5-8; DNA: TGTGCCAGCAGCTTGTCTGGGACAGGGATTCTGAATGAGCAGTTCTTC; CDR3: CASSLSGTGILNEQFF
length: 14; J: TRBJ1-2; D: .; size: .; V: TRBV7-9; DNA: TGTGCCAGCAGCTTAGGGGGCACAGAATATGGCTACACCTTC; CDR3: CASSLGGTEYGYTF
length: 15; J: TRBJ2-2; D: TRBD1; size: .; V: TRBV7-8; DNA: TGTGCCAGCAGCCCCGGGACAGCGAACACCGGGGAGCTGTTTTTT; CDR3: CASSPGTANTGELFF
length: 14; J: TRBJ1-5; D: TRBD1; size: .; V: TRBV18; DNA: TGTGCCAGCTCACCTCGACAGGGGGCCCAGCCCCAGCATTTT; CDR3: CASSPRQGAQPQHF
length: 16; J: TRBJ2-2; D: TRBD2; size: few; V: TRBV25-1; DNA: TGTGCCAGCAGTGATCTAGCGGGAGGCCCGAGCGGGGAGCTGTTTTTT; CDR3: CASSDLAGGPSGELFF
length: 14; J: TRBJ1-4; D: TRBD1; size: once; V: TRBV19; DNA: TGTGCCAGTAGTAGGACAGGAACGAATGAAAAACTGTTTTTT; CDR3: CASSRTGTNEKLFF
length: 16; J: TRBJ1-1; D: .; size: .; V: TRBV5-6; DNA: TGTGCCAGCAGCCTGAGGGGTGCCCCCGGGGGCACTGAAGCTTTCTTT; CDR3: CASSLRGAPGGTEAFF
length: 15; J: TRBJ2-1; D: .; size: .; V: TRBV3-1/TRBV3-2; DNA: TGTGCCAGCAGCCAAACCGGGACTTACTACAATGAGCAGTTCTTC; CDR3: CASSQTGTYYNEQFF
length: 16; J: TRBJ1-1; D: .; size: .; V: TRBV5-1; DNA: TGCGCCAGCAGCTTGGATTCTTGGGTAGGGAGAGCTGAAGCTTTCTTT; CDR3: CASSLDSWVGRAEAFF
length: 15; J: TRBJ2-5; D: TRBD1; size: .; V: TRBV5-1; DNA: TGCGCCAGCAGCTTGGATGGCTACAGGGGCGAGACCCAGTACTTC; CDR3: CASSLDGYRGETQYF
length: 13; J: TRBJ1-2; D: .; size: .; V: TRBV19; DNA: TGTGCCAGTAAGGAGGGGGGGATCTATGGCTACACCTTC; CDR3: CASKEGGIYGYTF
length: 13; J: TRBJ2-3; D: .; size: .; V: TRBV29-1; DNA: TGCAGCGTGGTCGAAGGGGGCACAGATACGCAGTATTTT; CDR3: CSVVEGGTDTQYF
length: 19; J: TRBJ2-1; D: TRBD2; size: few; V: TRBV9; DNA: TGTGCCAGCAGCGTAGACCCGGGAGGGCCCTTCGGTCCCTACAATGAGCAGTTCTTC; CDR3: CASSVDPGGPFGPYNEQFF
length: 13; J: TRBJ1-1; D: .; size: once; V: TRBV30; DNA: TGTGCCTGGCTGGGACACCCGAACACTGAAGCTTTCTTT; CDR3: CAWLGHPNTEAFF
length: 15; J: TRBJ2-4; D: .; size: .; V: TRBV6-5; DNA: TGTGCCAGCAGCCCCCGATCCGGTGCCAAAAACATTCAGTACTTC; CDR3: CASSPRSGAKNIQYF
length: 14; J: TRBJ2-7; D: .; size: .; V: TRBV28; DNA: TGTGCCAGCAGTCCCCCAGGGTCCCCCTACGAGCAGTACTTC; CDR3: CASSPPGSPYEQYF
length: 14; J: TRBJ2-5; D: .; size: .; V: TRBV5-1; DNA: TGCGCCAGCAGCTTGGAATTCAACCAAGAGACCCAGTACTTC; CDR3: CASSLEFNQETQYF
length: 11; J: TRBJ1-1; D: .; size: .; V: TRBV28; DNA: TGTGCCAGCAGGACTACAGGGACGACTTTCTTT; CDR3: CASRTTGTTFF
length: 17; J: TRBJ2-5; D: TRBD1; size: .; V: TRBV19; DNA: TGTGCCAGTAGTATAGGGGGCGGGACAGGGGGCCTGGAGACCCAGTACTTC; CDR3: CASSIGGGTGGLETQYF
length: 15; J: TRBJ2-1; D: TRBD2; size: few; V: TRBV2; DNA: TGTGCCAGCAGTAACCTAGCGGGAGAATTAAATGAGCAGTTCTTC; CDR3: CASSNLAGELNEQFF
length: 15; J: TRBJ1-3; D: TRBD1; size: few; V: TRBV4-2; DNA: TGTGCCAGCAGCCAAGAGAGACAGGGGGCAGACACCATATATTTT; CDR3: CASSQERQGADTIYF
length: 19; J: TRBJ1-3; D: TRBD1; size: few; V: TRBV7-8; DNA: TGTGCCAGCAGCTTACAACCGCCCGGGACAGGGAGCTCTGGAAACACCATATATTTT; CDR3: CASSLQPPGTGSSGNTIYF
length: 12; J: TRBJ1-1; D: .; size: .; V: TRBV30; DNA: TGTGCCTGTCAGGGGAAGGGGTCTGAAGCTTTCTTT; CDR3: CACQGKGSEAFF
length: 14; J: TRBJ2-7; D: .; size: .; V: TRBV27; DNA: TGTGCCAGCAGTTGGGGGGGGACATTCTACGAGCAGTACTTC; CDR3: CASSWGGTFYEQYF
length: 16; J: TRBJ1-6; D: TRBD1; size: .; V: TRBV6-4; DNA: TGTGCCAGCAGTGACGGGAACAGGGGTGGGAACTCACCCCTCCACTTT; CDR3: CASSDGNRGGNSPLHF
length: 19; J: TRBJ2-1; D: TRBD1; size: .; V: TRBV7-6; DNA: TGTGCCAGCAGCTCACAAAACACCATGGGACAGGGAGTTTACAATGAGCAGTTCTTC; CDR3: CASSSQNTMGQGVYNEQFF
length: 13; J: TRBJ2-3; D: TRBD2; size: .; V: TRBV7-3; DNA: TGTGCCAGTAGCGGGGGCCGGGGAGATACGCAGTATTTT; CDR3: CASSGGRGDTQYF
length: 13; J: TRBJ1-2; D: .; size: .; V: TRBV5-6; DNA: TGTGCCAGCAGCCCTTACAGGGTTAGCGGCTACACCTTC; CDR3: CASSPYRVSGYTF
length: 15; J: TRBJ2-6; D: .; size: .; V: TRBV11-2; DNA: TGTGCCAGCAGCATTCGGACAGCTGGGGCCAACGTCCTGACTTTC; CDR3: CASSIRTAGANVLTF
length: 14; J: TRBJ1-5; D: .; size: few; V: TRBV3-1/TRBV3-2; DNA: TGTGCCAGCAGCCAATCGGGGGGTGGTCAGCCCCAGCATTTT; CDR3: CASSQSGGGQPQHF
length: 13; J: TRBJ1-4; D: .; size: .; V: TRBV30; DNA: TGTGCCTGGACGGTCCAGGGTAATGAAAAACTGTTTTTT; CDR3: CAWTVQGNEKLFF
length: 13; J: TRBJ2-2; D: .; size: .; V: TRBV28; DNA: TGTGCCAGCAGTTTTTTCGGGATCGGGGAGCTGTTTTTT; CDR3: CASSFFGIGELFF
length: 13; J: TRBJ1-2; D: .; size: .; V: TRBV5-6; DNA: TGTGCCAGCAGCCAAGCGGGGGCGCTTGGCTACACCTTC; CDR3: CASSQAGALGYTF
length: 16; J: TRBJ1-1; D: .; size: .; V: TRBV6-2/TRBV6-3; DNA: TGTGCCAGCAGTTACTCATCCAAGCAGGGGAAAACTGAAGCTTTCTTT; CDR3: CASSYSSKQGKTEAFF
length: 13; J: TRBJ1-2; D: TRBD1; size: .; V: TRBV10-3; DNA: TGTGCCATCAGTGAGTCCGGGACAGGGACCTACACCTTC; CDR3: CAISESGTGTYTF
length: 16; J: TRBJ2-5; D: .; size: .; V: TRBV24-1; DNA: TGTGCCACCAGTGATTTGGGGCGGGACGGACAAGAGACCCAGTACTTC; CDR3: CATSDLGRDGQETQYF
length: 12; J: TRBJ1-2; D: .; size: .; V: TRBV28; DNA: TGTGCCAGCAACAATGCCATCTATGGCTACACCTTC; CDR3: CASNNAIYGYTF
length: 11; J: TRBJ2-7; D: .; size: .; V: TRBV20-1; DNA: TGCAGTGCTAGTACAGGGATCGAGCAGTACTTC; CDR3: CSASTGIEQYF
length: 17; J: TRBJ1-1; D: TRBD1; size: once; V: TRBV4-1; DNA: TGCGCCAGCAACCAACAGGGGATCGAGTTAGGTGGCACTGAAGCTTTCTTT; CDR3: CASNQQGIELGGTEAFF
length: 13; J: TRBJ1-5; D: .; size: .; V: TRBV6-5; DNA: TGTGCCAGCAGTTTGGGGGCGTCTGGGCCCCAGCATTTT; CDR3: CASSLGASGPQHF
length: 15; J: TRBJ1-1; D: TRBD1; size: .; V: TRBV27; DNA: TGTGCCAGCAGTTGGCGGGGGACAGGGGACACTGAAGCTTTCTTT; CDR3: CASSWRGTGDTEAFF
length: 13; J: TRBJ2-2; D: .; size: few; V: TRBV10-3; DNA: TGTGCCATCAGCGGAGGGGAATCCGGGGAGCTGTTTTTT; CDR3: CAISGGESGELFF
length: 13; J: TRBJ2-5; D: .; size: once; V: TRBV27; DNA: TGTGCCAGCAGTACTTACCGCCAAGAGACCCAGTACTTC; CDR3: CASSTYRQETQYF
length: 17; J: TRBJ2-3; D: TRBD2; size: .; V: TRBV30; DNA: TGTGCCTGGAGTGCCCCTTGGGGGGGTACGGGCACAGATACGCAGTATTTT; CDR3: CAWSAPWGGTGTDTQYF
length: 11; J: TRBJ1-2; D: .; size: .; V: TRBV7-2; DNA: TGTGCCAGCAGCTCCTATGGACATGCCACCTTC; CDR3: CASSSYGHATF
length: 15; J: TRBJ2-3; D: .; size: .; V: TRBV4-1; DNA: TGCGCCAGCAGCCAAGGACTCGGGCGGGCAGATACGCAGTATTTT; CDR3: CASSQGLGRADTQYF